This entry lists 32 T cell receptor beta chains sequenced from one sample in a study of regulatory T cells in long-lasting Graves disease. The TCR beta library used iRepertoire HTBI primers with Arm-PCR amplification of CDR3. MiXCR, applied by TCRdb to the multiplex PCR reads, yields one record per CDR3 protein. This sample has 400,000 to 500,000 distinct CDR3 sequences, with roughly 15% found just once. The time point denotes: newly diagnosed GD, antithyroid drugs for less than 3 months. TCR sequences were obtained from RNA taken from PBMCs. These records were also assigned to another study, of T cells in Graves' hyperthyroidism and ophthalmopathy.

Sequenced material: peripheral blood mononuclear cells (PBMCs), taken at new diagnosis, from a patient treated with antithyroid drugs. Source of these receptors: a woman between 45 and 60 years old with Graves disease.

J is TRBJ1-5 and V is TRBV19; 10 nucleotides align to TRBD1. V shed 6 bases and J 8 bases; nucleotides not matched to a gene: 16. The CDR3 is made up of 17 amino acids. Per the germline V gene, CDR1 is LNHDA and CDR2 is SQIVND (reference sequence). CDR3 nucleotide sequence: TGTGCCAGTAGACCAGGGACAGGGGTCGCACGTATGGAGCCCCAGCATTTT. This gives the protein CASRPGTGVARMEPQHF.

This clonotype showed up many times. The chain employs TRBV29-1 and TRBJ2-3, with 14 positions matching TRBD2. Germline V lookup: CDR1 SQVTM, CDR2 ANQGSEA. The CDR3 is made up of 18 amino acids. V was clipped by 2 bases and J by 1 base; unmatched bases: 8. CDR3 region: CSVEKTPGLAGGTDTQYF. CDR3 nucleotides: TGCAGCGTTGAAAAGACCCCGGGACTAGCGGGAGGCACAGATACGCAGTATTTT.

This clonotype was seen at least ten times. The chain combines TRBV28 with TRBJ2-7; 9 positions agree with TRBD1. Trimming at V came to 7 bases and at J to 3 bases, leaving 7 bases not matched to a gene. Germline values: CDR1 MDHEN, CDR2 SYDVKM. The CDR3 is 14 residues long. The CDR3 bases are TGTGCCAGCACCCGGACAGGGGTTTTCTACGAGCAGTACTTC. It yields the protein CASTRTGVFYEQYF.

This clonotype was detected ten times or more. The chain uses TRBV7-3 and TRBJ2-1; no firm D call. Deletions cut 0 bases from V and 7 bases from J, with 19 bases between. This CDR3 region has 17 residues. CDR1 and CDR2 (germline): SGHTA, FQGTGA. The CDR3 DNA reads as TGTGCCAGCAGCTTAACCGCCCTCGCATTTATAGGGAATGAGCAGTTCTTC. This translates into CASSLTALAFIGNEQFF. Using reference TRBV7-3 and TRBJ2-1 for the parts outside the CDR3, the full variable domain is GAGVSQTPSNKVTEKGKYVELRCDPISGHTALYWYRQSLGQGPEFLIYFQGTGAADDSGLPNDRFFAVRPEGSVSTLKIQRTERGDSAVYLCASSLTALAFIGNEQFFGPGTRLTVL.

This clonotype was seen a handful of times. The gene calls are TRBV19 and TRBJ2-1, with D possibly matching TRBD2 (7 bases). Trimming stripped 3 bases from V and 6 bases from J, with 15 bases between. Germline V gene data show CDR1 as LNHDA and CDR2 as SQIVND (reference sequence). The CDR3 covers 15 residues. DNA for the CDR3: TGTGCCAGTAGTATTCGGGGGGCAGGGGCCAATGAGCAGTTCTTC. It translates to CASSIRGAGANEQFF.

The genes are TRBV5-1 and TRBJ2-2; 9 bases agree with TRBD2. Germline lookup yields CDR1 SGHRS and CDR2 YFSETQ. J was trimmed by 6 bases and V by 4 bases; bases with no gene match: 10. This CDR3 region has 16 residues. CDR3 region: CASSPLGLANAGELFF. The CDR3 bases are TGCGCCAGCAGCCCACTCGGACTAGCGAATGCCGGGGAGCTGTTTTTT. The full variable domain, its missing parts supplied by reference TRBV5-1 and TRBJ2-2, is KAGVTQTPRYLIKTRGQQVTLSCSPISGHRSVSWYQQTPGQGLQFLFEYFSETQRNKGNFPGRFSGRQFSNSRSEMNVSTLELGDSALYLCASSPLGLANAGELFFGEGSRLTVL.

In its sample, this clonotype was seen many times. The chain joins TRBV2 to TRBJ1-4, with D uncertain. The CDR3 is made up of 15 amino acids. V lost 8 bases to trimming and J lost 2 bases, with 15 bases between them. Per the germline V gene, CDR1 is SNHLY and CDR2 is FYNNEI. CDR3 sequence (DNA): TGTGCCAGCTTTAGGCGAACCACCACTAATGAAAAACTGTTTTTT. It specifies CASFRRTTTNEKLFF.

V and J are TRBV5-1 and TRBJ1-5; the D gene is possibly TRBD1 (5 bases). The CDR3 loop spans 16 amino acids. V was clipped by 0 bases and J by 3 bases, with 13 bases between them. Germline-derived CDR1 and CDR2 are SGHRS and YFSETQ. CDR3 bases: TGCGCCAGCAGCTTGGATGGGGGAAGCAACAATCAGCCCCAGCATTTT. Residues: CASSLDGGSNNQPQHF.

This clonotype has at least ten counts. V and J are TRBV12-3 or TRBV12-4 and TRBJ2-3; D not certain. The V and J ends lost 7 bases and 0 bases respectively, with 11 bases between them. This CDR3 is 14 amino acids long. The CDR3 sequence: CASTLWGSTDTQYF. The CDR3 coding sequence is TGTGCCAGCACCTTATGGGGAAGCACAGATACGCAGTATTTT.

In its sample, this clonotype was seen many times. This sequence joins TRBV7-8 and TRBJ2-1; D is undetermined. The CDR3 is 13 residues long. Per germline, CDR1 SGHVS and CDR2 FQNEAQ. Deletions cut 1 base from V and 6 bases from J, with 7 bases between. The CDR3 region is CASSLEFGNEQFF. The CDR3 nucleotides read TGTGCCAGCAGCTTAGAATTCGGCAATGAGCAGTTCTTC.

This clonotype showed up many times. V usage is TRBV11-2 and J usage is TRBJ2-3; possibly TRBD2 for D (6 bases). CDR1 is SGHAT and CDR2 is FQNNGV in the germline V gene. Trimming took off 11 bases at V and 2 bases at J, with 26 bases between the two ends. The CDR3 totals 17 residues. The CDR3 sequence is CASVRADYTGVTDTQYF. The CDR3 DNA reads TGTGCCTCGGTTCGGGCGGACTACACGGGGGTCACAGATACGCAGTATTTT.

This clonotype was counted ten times or more. The J gene is TRBJ1-1, the V gene TRBV12-3 or TRBV12-4, with TRBD1 matching over 7 bases. With 1 base clipped from V and 14 bases from J, the junction kept 4 bases outside the gene matches. This CDR3 spans 11 amino acids. In DNA, the CDR3 is TGTGCCAGCAGTTTAGGCAGGGGGACCTTCTTT. Protein sequence: CASSLGRGTFF.

At least ten counts were recorded for this clonotype. The genes are TRBV6-5 and TRBJ2-7; 7 bases agree with TRBD1. Trimming removed 3 bases from V and 5 bases from J; junction bases left unmatched: 10. This CDR3 contains 15 residues. CDR1 and CDR2 from the germline V gene are MNHEY and SVGAGI. CDR3 residues: CASSYTGQVGHEQYF. The DNA for the CDR3 is TGTGCCAGCAGTTATACAGGACAGGTTGGCCACGAGCAGTACTTC.

The rearrangement joins TRBV7-2 to TRBJ2-3; 10 nucleotides agree with TRBD2. V lost 3 bases and J lost 2; bases outside the gene matches: 2. The germline V gene encodes CDR1 SGHTA and CDR2 FQGNSA. The CDR3 has 15 residues. In nucleotides, the CDR3 is TGTGCCAGCAGCTTTAGCGGGAGGTTCACAGATACGCAGTATTTT. Translating gives CASSFSGRFTDTQYF.

This clonotype was recorded many times. This rearrangement joins TRBV2 to TRBJ1-6; 7 positions match TRBD1. CDR1 is SNHLY and CDR2 is FYNNEI in the germline V gene. Trimming removed 5 bases from V and 4 bases from J; junction bases left unmatched: 17. The CDR3 loop spans 19 amino acids. CDR3 nucleotides: TGTGCCAGCAGTAGAGCGTCGTGGACAGGCAGCTTTTATAATTCACCCCTCCACTTT. Its protein product is CASSRASWTGSFYNSPLHF.

This clonotype was counted at least ten times. The chain couples TRBV7-9 to TRBJ2-7, with D possibly being TRBD2 (5 bases). V lost 4 bases, J lost 0 bases, and 13 bases lay in between. The germline V gene encodes CDR1 SEHNR and CDR2 FQNEAQ (reference sequence). CDR3 length: 15 amino acids. This CDR3 is CASSSIAYHSYEQYF. CDR3 DNA: TGTGCCAGCAGCTCCATAGCGTACCACTCCTACGAGCAGTACTTC.

This clonotype showed up just a few times. The chain recombines TRBV28 with TRBJ2-1; D could derive from TRBD1 or TRBD2 (7 bases each). The V and J ends lost 5 bases and 5 bases respectively, with 25 bases between them. Germline V lookup: CDR1 MDHEN, CDR2 SYDVKM. This CDR3 contains 18 residues. CDR3 sequence reads: CASSPGGVWGGLNNEQFF. CDR3 nucleotides: TGTGCCAGCAGTCCAGGGGGAGTTTGGGGGGGATTGAACAATGAGCAGTTCTTC.

The chain links TRBV7-9 to TRBJ1-6, with 8 bases aligning to TRBD1. V was clipped by 6 bases and J by 9 bases; unmatched bases: 7. Germline CDR1 reads SEHNR; CDR2 reads FQNEAQ (reference sequence). The CDR3 spans 14 residues. CDR3 sequence: CASRSRQGPSPLHF. CDR3 coding DNA: TGTGCCAGCAGATCAAGACAGGGGCCTTCACCCCTCCACTTT.

This clonotype was seen many times. This chain uses TRBV6-1 with TRBJ2-3; D is possibly TRBD2 (6 bases). Per the germline V gene, CDR1 is MNHNS and CDR2 is SASEGT. The CDR3 length is 17 residues. Trimming took 2 bases from V and 4 from J, leaving 19 bases between them. The CDR3 is CASSERASAHAADTQYF. CDR3 DNA: TGTGCCAGCAGTGAAAGGGCTAGCGCTCATGCAGCAGATACGCAGTATTTT.

On this clonotype itself: A much larger clone lies a single base off, so this may be a read error. Without the conserved terminal phenylalanine or tryptophan, this CDR3 likely stems from a read error. The CDR3 nucleotides read TGTGCCAGCAGCTTACAGGGATACCAGCCCCAGCATTCT. This gives the protein CASSLQGYQPQHS. This chain connects TRBV7-6 to TRBJ1-5; the D gene is possibly TRBD1 (5 bases). Germline loops: CDR1 SGHVS, CDR2 FNYEAQ. Trimming stripped 2 bases from V and 7 bases from J, with 9 bases between. The CDR3 is 13 amino acids.

This clonotype was found once. V and J are TRBV20-1 and TRBJ2-3; a weak D match, TRBD2 (7 bases). Germline CDR1 and CDR2: DFQATT and SNEGSKA (reference sequence). V lost 6 bases, J lost 1 base, and 11 bases lay in between. The CDR3 has 13 amino acids. CDR3 amino acids: CSAQGGGTDTQYF. The CDR3, as DNA: TGCAGTGCCCAAGGGGGGGGCACAGATACGCAGTATTTT.

The sample holds many counts of this clonotype. This chain uses TRBV18 with TRBJ2-3, with 7 bases matching TRBD1. The V and J ends lost 3 bases and 1 base, in that order; junction bases with no gene match: 7. This CDR3 is 16 amino acids long. Germline V gene data show CDR1 as KGHSH and CDR2 as LQKENI. CDR3 DNA sequence: TGTGCCAGCTCACCCCAAACCCAGGGGGGCACAGATACGCAGTATTTT. Translated, it gives CASSPQTQGGTDTQYF.

This clonotype was counted only a few times. The chain uses TRBV5-1 and TRBJ1-1, with D possibly being TRBD1 (5 bases). Trimming pared 4 bases from V and 0 bases from J, leaving 22 bases between. The CDR3 length is 18 residues. Per germline, CDR1 SGHRS and CDR2 YFSETQ. The CDR3, as DNA: TGCGCCAGCAGCCCAGCTCGGGGCGGAGGAGGGCTGAACACTGAAGCTTTCTTT. It is translated as CASSPARGGGGLNTEAFF.

A word on this clonotype: A read error may be the cause here, since a much bigger clone is one base away. This chain joins TRBV28 and TRBJ2-5; 8 nucleotides align to TRBD2. The J call could be wrong; TRBJ2-1 is a better fit for the DNA end. CDR1 and CDR2 (germline): MDHEN, SYDVKM. CDR3 length: 14 residues. The CDR3 DNA reads TGTGCCAACAGCGGGGGCTCCTCCTACAATGAGCAGTTCTTC. This codes for CANSGGSSYNEQFF.

Ten or more counts support this clonotype. V usage is TRBV29-1 and J usage is TRBJ1-1; no definite D call. The germline gives CDR1 SQVTM, CDR2 ANQGSEA. Trimming took off 6 bases at V and 6 bases at J, with 11 bases between the two ends. The CDR3 is 11 residues long. The CDR3 DNA sequence: TGCAGCGTCCCCGAGTTCGCTGAAGCTTTCTTT. Translating it yields CSVPEFAEAFF.

The rearrangement links TRBV6-5 to TRBJ2-7; no firm D call. V was pared by 3 bases and J by 1 base, with 10 bases between. This CDR3 region has 14 residues. The germline CDR1 and CDR2 sequences are MNHEY and SVGAGI. DNA of the CDR3: TGTGCCAGCAGTTATTTTTCGGATTCCTACGAGCAGTACTTC. Residues: CASSYFSDSYEQYF.

This sequence joins TRBV5-5 and TRBJ1-1, with D maybe TRBD1 (6 bases). Germline V gene sequence: CDR1 SGHKS, CDR2 YYEKEE (reference sequence). V was clipped by 4 bases and J by 2 bases, with 18 bases between them. This CDR3 has 16 amino acids. The CDR3 nucleotides read TGTGCCAGCAGCCTGGTCTCAAGGACAGTCAACACTGAAGCTTTCTTT. It yields the protein CASSLVSRTVNTEAFF.

This clonotype has a count of ten or more. The rearrangement uses TRBV6-5 and TRBJ1-2; TRBD1 agrees at 9 bases. The CDR3 is made up of 15 amino acids. The germline V gene encodes CDR1 MNHEY and CDR2 SVGAGI. The V segment lost 2 bases and the J segment 4 bases; nucleotides outside the gene matches: 5. CDR3 residues: CASSYRDRDGYGYTF. The CDR3 DNA sequence: TGTGCCAGCAGTTACCGGGACAGGGACGGCTATGGCTACACCTTC.

The table lists this clonotype with a few counts. The chain has TRBV5-1 and TRBJ1-2, with D hard to call. V was shortened by 3 bases and J by 8 bases, with 11 bases between the two germline ends. Germline CDR1 is SGHRS and CDR2 is YFSETQ. The CDR3 consists of 12 residues. The CDR3 here is CASSSQQRGYTF. The CDR3 DNA follows: TGCGCCAGCAGCTCACAACAAAGGGGCTACACCTTC. The full variable domain, with the rest looked up from reference TRBV5-1 and TRBJ1-2, is KAGVTQTPRYLIKTRGQQVTLSCSPISGHRSVSWYQQTPGQGLQFLFEYFSETQRNKGNFPGRFSGRQFSNSRSEMNVSTLELGDSALYLCASSSQQRGYTFGSGTRLTVV.

This chain links TRBV20-1 with TRBJ1-5, with D unresolved. The CDR3 has 17 residues. Germline CDR1 and CDR2: DFQATT and SNEGSKA (reference sequence). V lost 3 bases and J 0 bases, leaving 18 bases between the germline ends. This CDR3 reads CSASSRGLTYSNQPQHF. CDR3 DNA: TGCAGTGCTAGTTCCCGTGGGTTGACCTATAGCAATCAGCCCCAGCATTTT.

This chain uses TRBV28 with TRBJ1-4; tentatively, D is TRBD1 (6 bases). This CDR3 region has 13 residues. Germline CDR1 is MDHEN and CDR2 is SYDVKM. Trimming shortened V by 7 bases and J by 5 bases, and 11 bases separated the two germline ends. CDR3 in amino acids: CASTLRGNEKLFF. The DNA for the CDR3 is TGTGCCAGCACCTTAAGGGGGAATGAAAAACTGTTTTTT.

The sample holds many counts of this clonotype. The gene calls are TRBV5-1 and TRBJ2-1; the match to TRBD2 covers 9 bases. V lost 0 bases and J lost 3; bases outside the gene matches: 4. CDR1 and CDR2 (germline): SGHRS, YFSETQ. The CDR3 spans 16 residues. The DNA for the CDR3 is TGCGCCAGCAGCTTGGAGGCTAGCGGGAACTACAATGAGCAGTTCTTC. Protein sequence: CASSLEASGNYNEQFF.